Following are 25 T cell receptor beta chains from one sample sequenced in a study of blood T cells in healthy people across ages. Next came a second PCR, run for roughly 6 to 11 cycles, which used a sample-barcoded 5' primer along with a J-beta primer mix. TCRdb fed the 5' RACE reads into MiXCR, producing one record per CDR3 protein. The table includes approximately 850,000 distinct CDR3 sequences, roughly 64% detected once. Sequencing was performed on blood. The source of these receptors is a man aged 25 to 40 in good health.

There are a few counts of this clonotype. This sequence joins TRBV3-1 and TRBJ1-1; D is possibly TRBD1 (5 bases). This CDR3 has 12 residues. CDR1 is LGHDT and CDR2 is YNNKEL in the germline V gene (reference sequence). V was cut by 3 bases and J by 3 bases, with 5 bases left in between. The CDR3 is CASSQGDTEAFF. The CDR3 DNA follows: TGTGCCAGCAGCCAGGGGGACACTGAAGCTTTCTTT.

The V gene is TRBV29-1, the J gene TRBJ2-3; perhaps TRBD2 as D (6 bases). Germline CDR1 and CDR2: SQVTM and ANQGSEA. This CDR3 comprises 14 residues. Between the trimmed V and J ends, which lost 7 bases and 2 bases, there was a span of 16 bases. The chain's CDR3 is CSAQEAGITDTQYF. The CDR3 DNA sequence: TGCAGCGCTCAGGAGGCGGGGATCACAGATACGCAGTATTTT.

This chain uses TRBV6-6 with TRBJ2-5; D is ambiguous. The last part of the DNA fits TRBJ2-7 better; the J call may be wrong. Germline CDR1 and CDR2: MNHNY and SVGAGI (reference sequence). The CDR3 length is 13 residues. The CDR3 protein is CASSYLGSHEQYF. In DNA form, the CDR3 reads TGTGCCAGCAGTTATTTGGGGTCCCACGAGCAGTACTTC.

This clonotype was counted between two and nine times. At one end, the junction sequence differs from germline, possibly due to a read error. V gene TRBV6-2 or TRBV6-3 combines with J gene TRBJ2-7; 7 bases align to TRBD1. Germline CDR1 and CDR2: MNHEY and SVGEGT. The CDR3 runs to 13 residues. As DNA, the CDR3 is TGTGCCATCAGTCAGAGAACAGGGGACGAGCAGTACTTC. Translated: CAISQRTGDEQYF.

Turning to this clonotype: The junction does not match germline at one end; this may be a read error. The J gene is TRBJ2-5, the V gene TRBV7-2, with a possible D match to TRBD1 (6 bases). CDR3 length: 13 residues. Germline V gene lookup returns CDR1 SGHTA and CDR2 FQGNSA. The CDR3 DNA reads TGTGCCAGCAGCACCGGGACACAAGGGACCCAGTACTTC. This gives the protein CASSTGTQGTQYF. Based on the CDR3 plus reference TRBV7-2 and TRBJ2-5, the full variable domain is GAGVSQSPSNKVTEKGKDVELRCDPISGHTALYWYRQSLGQGLEFLIYFQGNSAPDKSGLPSDRFSAERTGGSVSTLTIQRTQQEDSAVYLCASSTGTQGTQYFGPGTRLLVL.

The chain couples TRBV20-1 to TRBJ2-5; no reliable D call. The CDR3 covers 14 residues. In germline, CDR1 is DFQATT, CDR2 SNEGSKA (reference sequence). With 0 bases removed from V and 2 bases from J, the gap between germline ends came to 10 bases. CDR3 nucleotides: TGCAGTGCTAGAGATTGGCTTATACAAGAGACCCAGTACTTC. It translates to CSARDWLIQETQYF.

This clonotype turned up a few times. The genes are TRBV7-2 and TRBJ2-7; a possible D gene is TRBD2 (6 bases). The CDR3 spans 14 residues. The ends were cut back, 5 bases at V and 3 bases at J, with 14 bases in the middle. Germline V lookup: CDR1 SGHTA, CDR2 FQGNSA. CDR3 nucleotides: TGTGCCAGCAGCGGGACTTCTCAGGGCTACGAGCAGTACTTC. As protein: CASSGTSQGYEQYF.

This chain uses TRBV29-1 with TRBJ2-1; TRBD2 matches 10 bases. The CDR3 totals 13 residues. V shed 4 bases and J 9 bases; nucleotides not matched to a gene: 6. CDR1 and CDR2 (germline): SQVTM, ANQGSEA. The CDR3 DNA follows: TGCAGCGTTGGTGTACTAGCGGGGAGTGAGCAGTTCTTC. It is translated as CSVGVLAGSEQFF.

The CDR3 nucleotides are TGCGCCAGCAGCCAAGTCAGCGGGAGGGGGAATGAGCAGTTCTTC. This codes for CASSQVSGRGNEQFF. The V and J genes are TRBV4-3 and TRBJ2-1; 10 nucleotides match TRBD2. Trimming cost V 1 base and J 7 bases; bases outside gene matches: 4. CDR1 and CDR2 from the germline V gene are LGHNA and YSLEER. CDR3 length: 15 amino acids.

V and J are TRBV28 and TRBJ2-3; tentative D call: TRBD2 (6 bases). This CDR3 has 16 residues. V dropped 4 bases and J dropped 8 bases, with 22 bases sitting between them. The germline CDR1 and CDR2 sequences are MDHEN and SYDVKM. CDR3 protein: CASSSLGTSPVATQYF. DNA of the CDR3: TGTGCCAGCAGTTCCCTCGGCACTAGCCCGGTAGCTACGCAGTATTTT.

This clonotype was seen a handful of times. V gene TRBV7-2 combines with J gene TRBJ2-4, with D maybe TRBD1 (6 bases). V was shortened by 2 bases and J by 13 bases, with 21 bases between the two germline ends. The CDR3 runs 15 residues. Germline lookup yields CDR1 SGHTA and CDR2 FQGNSA. CDR3 sequence reads: CASSLMFTGSREQYF. DNA of the CDR3: TGTGCCAGCAGCTTAATGTTTACAGGGTCACGAGAGCAGTACTTC.

The V gene is TRBV12-5, the J gene TRBJ2-3, with D maybe TRBD1 (5 bases). V lost 3 bases and J lost 2, with 9 bases in between. The CDR3 spans 14 residues. CDR1 is LGHNT and CDR2 is FRNRAP in the germline V gene. Here the CDR3 reads CASGFDSPTDTQYF. The CDR3 nucleotides are TGTGCTAGTGGTTTCGACAGCCCCACAGATACGCAGTATTTT.

This chain joins TRBV28 and TRBJ2-6, with D maybe TRBD1 (5 bases). Germline CDR1 MDHEN, CDR2 SYDVKM. V gave up 2 bases and J gave up 2 bases, with 10 bases separating them. CDR3 size: 16 residues. The CDR3 DNA reads TGTGCCAGCAGTTTACCAGGACAACCTGGGGCCAACGTCCTGACTTTC. Translating it yields CASSLPGQPGANVLTF.

Only one count was recorded for this clonotype. The chain links TRBV12-5 to TRBJ2-2; D is unclear. Trimming took 6 bases from V and 2 from J, leaving 7 bases between them. This CDR3 is 13 amino acids long. CDR1 and CDR2 from the germline V gene are LGHNT and FRNRAP. For the CDR3, the DNA is TGTGCTAGTGGGACAAGCAACACCGGGGAGCTGTTTTTT. Translating it yields CASGTSNTGELFF.

The chain carries TRBV11-2 and TRBJ1-5; D is perhaps TRBD1 (5 bases). CDR3 length equals 17 residues. Germline values: CDR1 SGHAT, CDR2 FQNNGV. The V gene lost 2 bases and the J gene lost 1 base, with 15 bases spanning the gap. The CDR3 DNA reads TGTGCCAGCAGCTTATTTCAGGGTGGCCGCAGCAATCAGCCCCAGCATTTT. Translated, it gives CASSLFQGGRSNQPQHF.

There are a few counts of this clonotype. The V and J genes are TRBV14 and TRBJ2-7; D may be TRBD2 (6 bases). The CDR3 runs to 17 residues. The V end lost 2 bases, the J end lost 7 bases, and 24 bases lay between the germline ends. Germline V lookup: CDR1 SGHDN, CDR2 FVKESK. The CDR3, as DNA: TGTGCCAGCAGCCAAAGTCCCCGGGACTTAACCTACAATGAGCAGTACTTC. Translating gives CASSQSPRDLTYNEQYF. Full variable domain (missing parts from reference TRBV14 and TRBJ2-7): EAGVTQFPSHSVIEKGQTVTLRCDPISGHDNLYWYRRVMGKEIKFLLHFVKESKQDESGMPNNRFLAERTGGTYSTLKVQPAELEDSGVYFCASSQSPRDLTYNEQYFGPGTRLTVT.

The genes are TRBV6-2 or TRBV6-3 and TRBJ2-3; a weak D match, TRBD2 (5 bases). Germline loops: CDR1 MNHEY, CDR2 SVGEGT. V was shortened by 2 bases and J by 2 bases, with 8 bases between the two germline ends. The CDR3 spans 14 residues. The CDR3 here is CASSYAGHTDTQYF. The CDR3 DNA sequence: TGTGCCAGCAGTTACGCGGGCCACACAGATACGCAGTATTTT.

This clonotype was recorded a few times. J is TRBJ2-2 and V is TRBV20-1, with D maybe TRBD1 (6 bases). Trimming pared 6 bases from V and 4 bases from J, leaving 18 bases between. This CDR3 is 15 amino acids long. Germline values: CDR1 DFQATT, CDR2 SNEGSKA (reference sequence). DNA of the CDR3: TGCAGTGCGGGGAAAGGGGGTAGTTTCACCGGGGAGCTGTTTTTT. Its translation is CSAGKGGSFTGELFF.

The sample holds one count of this clonotype. DNA of the CDR3: TGTGCCAGCAGTGCAGCCCAAGGTGACGGGGAGCTGTTTTTT. Its protein is CASSAAQGDGELFF. V and J are TRBV6-5 and TRBJ2-2; D ambiguous. Trimming removed 5 bases at V and 7 bases at J, with 14 bases between. The CDR3 consists of 14 residues. Germline V gene lookup returns CDR1 MNHEY and CDR2 SVGAGI.

The V call is TRBV4-3, the J call TRBJ2-4, with TRBD2 matching over 7 bases. The J call is uncertain, as TRBJ2-7 better fits the DNA end. The CDR3 consists of 15 residues. Germline V gene sequence: CDR1 LGHNA, CDR2 YSLEER. The CDR3 bases are TGCGCCAGCAGCCAAGTCGTCGGACTAGCCTACGAGCAGTACTTC. Translated: CASSQVVGLAYEQYF.

Comments on this clonotype: At one end, the junction sequence differs from germline, possibly due to a read error. The V and J genes are TRBV7-9 and TRBJ1-5, with D hard to call. The CDR3 spans 13 residues. The germline V gene has CDR1 SEHNR and CDR2 FQNEAQ (reference sequence). The CDR3 spells CTSSLSANQPQHF. The CDR3, as DNA: TGTACCAGCAGCTTATCCGCAAATCAGCCCCAGCATTTT.

This clonotype showed up just once. This chain connects TRBV25-1 to TRBJ2-1; the D gene could be TRBD1 or TRBD2 (5 bases each). CDR3 length equals 16 residues. The V gene lost 3 bases and the J gene lost 9 bases, with 21 bases spanning the gap. Germline V gene sequence: CDR1 MGHDK, CDR2 SYGVNS. In nucleotides, the CDR3 is TGTGCCAGCAGTGAGGGGACGGCTATGGTTATCGGTGAGCAGTTCTTC. The encoded protein is CASSEGTAMVIGEQFF.

This clonotype was found once. V gene TRBV5-1 combines with J gene TRBJ2-5, with D perhaps matching TRBD1 (6 bases). Per the germline V gene, CDR1 is SGHRS and CDR2 is YFSETQ. This CDR3 spans 15 amino acids. Between the trimmed V and J ends, which lost 1 base and 3 bases, there was a span of 13 bases. Here the CDR3 DNA reads TGCGCCAGCAGCTTGTTTGGACAGTTCGAAGAGACCCAGTACTTC. It encodes CASSLFGQFEETQYF.

The rearrangement uses TRBV9 and TRBJ2-1; D possibly corresponds to TRBD1 (5 bases). The CDR3 consists of 14 residues. Looked up from germline, CDR1 is SGDLS and CDR2 is YYNGEE. V dropped 3 bases and J dropped 6 bases, with 13 bases sitting between them. CDR3 residues: CASSEDIRGNEQFF. In DNA form, the CDR3 reads TGTGCCAGCAGCGAGGACATACGAGGCAATGAGCAGTTCTTC.

J is TRBJ1-2 and V is TRBV3-1, with D possibly being TRBD1 (6 bases). The CDR3 is 12 amino acids. CDR1 and CDR2 from the germline V gene are LGHDT and YNNKEL (reference sequence). V dropped 5 bases and J dropped 6 bases, with 10 bases sitting between them. This CDR3 is CASSTRTDGYTF. As DNA, the CDR3 is TGTGCCAGCAGCACTCGGACAGATGGCTACACCTTC.